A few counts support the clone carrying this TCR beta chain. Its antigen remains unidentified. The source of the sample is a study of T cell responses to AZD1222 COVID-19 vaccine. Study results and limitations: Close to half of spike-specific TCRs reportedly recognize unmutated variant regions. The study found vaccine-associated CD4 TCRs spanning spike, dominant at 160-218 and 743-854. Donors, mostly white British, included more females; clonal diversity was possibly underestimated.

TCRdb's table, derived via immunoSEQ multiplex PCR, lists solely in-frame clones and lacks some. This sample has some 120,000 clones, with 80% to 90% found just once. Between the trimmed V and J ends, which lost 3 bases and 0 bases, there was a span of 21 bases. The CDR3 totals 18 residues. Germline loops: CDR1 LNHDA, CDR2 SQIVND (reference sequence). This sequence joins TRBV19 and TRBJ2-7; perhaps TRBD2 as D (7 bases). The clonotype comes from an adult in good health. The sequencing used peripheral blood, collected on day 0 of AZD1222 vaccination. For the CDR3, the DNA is TGTGCCAGTAGTATTGCCCGCCGCGGGGGCAGCCGCTCCTACGAGCAGTACTTC. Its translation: CASSIARRGGSRSYEQYF.